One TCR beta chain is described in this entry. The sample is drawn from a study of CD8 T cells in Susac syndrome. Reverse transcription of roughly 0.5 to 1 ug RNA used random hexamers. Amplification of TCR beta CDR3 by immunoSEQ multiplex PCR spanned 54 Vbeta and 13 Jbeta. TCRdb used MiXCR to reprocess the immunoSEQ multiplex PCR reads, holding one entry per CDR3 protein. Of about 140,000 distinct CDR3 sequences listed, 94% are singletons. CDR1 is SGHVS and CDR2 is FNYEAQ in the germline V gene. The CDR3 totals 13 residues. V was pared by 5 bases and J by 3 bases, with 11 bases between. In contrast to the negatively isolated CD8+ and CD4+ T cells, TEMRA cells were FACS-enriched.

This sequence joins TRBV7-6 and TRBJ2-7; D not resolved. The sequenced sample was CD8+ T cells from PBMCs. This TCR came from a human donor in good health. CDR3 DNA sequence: TGTGCCAGCAGCCCTGACGAAGGCTACGAGCAGTACTTC. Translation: CASSPDEGYEQYF.